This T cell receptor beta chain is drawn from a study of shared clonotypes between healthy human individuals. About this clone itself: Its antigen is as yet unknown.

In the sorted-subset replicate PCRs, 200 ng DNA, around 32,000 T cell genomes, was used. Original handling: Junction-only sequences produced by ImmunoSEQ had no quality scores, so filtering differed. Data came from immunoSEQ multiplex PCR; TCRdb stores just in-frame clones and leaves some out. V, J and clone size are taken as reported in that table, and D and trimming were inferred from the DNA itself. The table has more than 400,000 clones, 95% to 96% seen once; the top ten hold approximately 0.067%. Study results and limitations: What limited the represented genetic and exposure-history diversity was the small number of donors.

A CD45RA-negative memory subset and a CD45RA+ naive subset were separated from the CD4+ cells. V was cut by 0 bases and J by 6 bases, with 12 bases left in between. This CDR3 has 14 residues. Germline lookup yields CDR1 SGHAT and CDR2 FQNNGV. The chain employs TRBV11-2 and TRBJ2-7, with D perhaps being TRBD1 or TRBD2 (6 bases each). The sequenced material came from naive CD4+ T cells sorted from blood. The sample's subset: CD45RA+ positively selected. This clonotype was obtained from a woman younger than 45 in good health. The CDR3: CASSLEGGNREQYF. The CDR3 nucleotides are TGTGCCAGCAGCTTAGAAGGGGGGAATCGCGAGCAGTACTTC.